A selection of T cell receptor beta chains follows, all from one sample in a study of OX40 agonist ivuxolimab in advanced cancers. Libraries were prepared by immunoSEQ multiplex PCR; TCRdb keeps only in-frame clonotypes and omits some of them. This table has more than 45,000 clones, 70% to 80% appearing once. The material sequenced was CD4+ or CD8+ T cells sorted from blood, taken in a trial of the OX40 agonist ivuxolimab. All receptors derive from an adult with an advanced solid tumor such as melanoma, head and neck, liver or kidney cancer. Each CDR3 is given with its conserved first and last residue. The order of the fields is clone size, J gene, D gene, V gene, CDR3 protein, CDR3 DNA. D genes are given only for firm matches. Expanded clones get a size class; other rows say once, few or many, or leave the size out.

>.|TRBJ2-5|.|TRBV29-1
CSVEGWGGLQETQYF
TGCAGCGTTGAAGGATGGGGGGGGCTCCAAGAGACCCAGTACTTC
>.|TRBJ2-5|.|TRBV11-2
CASSRTMGISQETQYF
TGTGCCAGCAGCCGTACCATGGGGATTTCGCAAGAGACCCAGTACTTC
>.|TRBJ2-7|.|TRBV5-1
CASKDTPGPYEQYF
TGCGCCAGCAAGGACACCCCGGGCCCCTACGAGCAGTACTTC
>.|TRBJ1-5|.|TRBV19
CASSIGVQGRYLNQPQHF
TGTGCCAGTAGTATCGGAGTCCAGGGGCGTTACCTCAATCAGCCCCAGCATTTT
>.|TRBJ1-5|.|TRBV19
CASSIGRVNNQPQHF
TGTGCCAGTAGTATAGGCAGGGTGAACAATCAGCCCCAGCATTTT
>.|TRBJ2-1|.|TRBV7-3
CASSYLPAGNSYNEQFF
TGTGCCAGCAGCTACCTCCCCGCGGGGAATTCCTACAATGAGCAGTTCTTC
>many|TRBJ2-7|.|TRBV19
CASQLSGPGSNEQYF
TGTGCCAGCCAACTCTCAGGGCCTGGGTCCAACGAGCAGTACTTC
>.|TRBJ2-1|TRBD1|TRBV6-6
CASSGTGASYNEQFF
TGTGCCAGCAGTGGGACAGGGGCTAGCTACAATGAGCAGTTCTTC
>few|TRBJ2-5|.|TRBV2
CASSEQRTVQETQYF
TGTGCCAGCAGTGAGCAGAGGACGGTACAAGAGACCCAGTACTTC
>.|TRBJ2-3|TRBD2|TRBV7-9
CASRLAGGTSTDTQYF
TGTGCCAGCAGACTAGCGGGAGGTACTAGCACAGATACGCAGTATTTT
>.|TRBJ2-2|.|TRBV5-1
CASSFLESNTGELFF
TGCGCCAGCAGCTTTCTGGAATCGAACACCGGGGAGCTGTTTTTT
>.|TRBJ2-2|.|TRBV5-4
CASSSEMNTGELFF
TGTGCCAGCAGCTCAGAGATGAACACCGGGGAGCTGTTTTTT
>.|TRBJ1-6|.|TRBV19
CASNPGGAKVGSPLHF
TGTGCCAGTAACCCGGGGGGGGCCAAGGTCGGTTCACCCCTCCACTTT
>once|TRBJ2-1|TRBD2|TRBV2
CASSEWASGSAANEQFF
TGTGCCAGCAGTGAATGGGCTAGCGGGAGTGCCGCCAATGAGCAGTTCTTC
>.|TRBJ2-1|TRBD1|TRBV7-8
CASSSGGLSYNEQFF
TGTGCCAGCAGCTCAGGGGGCCTCTCCTACAATGAGCAGTTCTTC
>.|TRBJ2-2|TRBD2|TRBV7-6
CASSLAPGGNTGELFF
TGTGCCAGCAGCTTAGCACCGGGAGGGAACACCGGGGAGCTGTTTTTT
>.|TRBJ2-5|TRBD2|TRBV7-2
CASSLAAGGPQETQYF
TGTGCCAGCAGCTTAGCCGCGGGAGGACCTCAAGAGACCCAGTACTTC
>.|TRBJ2-1|.|TRBV6-4
CASSPSENNEQFF
TGTGCCAGCAGTCCTAGCGAAAACAATGAGCAGTTCTTC
>.|TRBJ2-7|.|TRBV11-2
CASSLAIGKHVEQYF
TGTGCCAGCAGCTTAGCCATAGGAAAACATGTCGAGCAGTACTTC
>many|TRBJ1-1|TRBD1|TRBV5-1
CASSSGQARRAFF
TGCGCCAGCAGCTCCGGACAGGCGCGAAGGGCTTTCTTT
>medium-sized|TRBJ1-2|TRBD1|TRBV28
CASSSMRTGGWGYTF
TGTGCCAGCAGTTCCATGCGGACAGGGGGTTGGGGCTACACCTTC
>once|TRBJ2-3|.|TRBV11-2
CASSLGLSRGVSTDTQYF
TGTGCCAGCAGCTTAGGTCTCTCAAGAGGGGTTAGCACAGATACGCAGTATTTT
>.|TRBJ2-5|TRBD1|TRBV10-3
CAISGTGLETQYF
TGTGCCATCAGTGGGACAGGGTTAGAGACCCAGTACTTC
>.|TRBJ2-1|TRBD2|TRBV5-5
CASRPSGRIGSYNEQFF
TGTGCCAGCAGACCTAGCGGGAGGATCGGCTCCTACAATGAGCAGTTCTTC
>.|TRBJ2-1|.|TRBV15
CATSTRDFSNEQFF
TGTGCCACCAGCACCCGCGACTTTTCTAATGAGCAGTTCTTC
>.|TRBJ2-3|TRBD2|TRBV7-6
CASSLRLAGSTDTQYF
TGTGCCAGCAGCTTAAGACTAGCGGGGAGCACAGATACGCAGTATTTT
>.|TRBJ2-7|TRBD2|TRBV5-6
CASSSEASGRTHEQYF
TGTGCCAGCAGCTCGGAGGCTAGCGGGAGGACCCACGAGCAGTACTTC
>.|TRBJ1-3|.|TRBV18
CASSPGPGNTIYF
TGTGCCAGCTCCCCGGGGCCTGGAAACACCATATATTTT
>once|TRBJ1-2|TRBD1|TRBV28
CASSLSHTGDYGYTF
TGTGCCAGCAGCCTAAGTCACACAGGGGACTATGGCTACACCTTC
>.|TRBJ2-7|.|TRBV2
CASSPTTDSYEQYF
TGTGCCAGCAGTCCCACGACGGACTCCTACGAGCAGTACTTC
>.|TRBJ1-2|TRBD1|TRBV29-1
CSVAPGQGAAGYTF
TGCAGCGTTGCCCCCGGGCAGGGGGCGGCTGGCTACACCTTC
>.|TRBJ2-2|.|TRBV28
CASRLGTLRELFF
TGTGCCAGCAGGCTGGGGACTCTACGGGAGCTGTTTTTT
>.|TRBJ2-7|TRBD2|TRBV28
CASSLTSGRFGTSGVYEQYF
TGTGCCAGCAGTTTGACGTCGGGACGCTTCGGGACTAGCGGGGTCTACGAGCAGTACTTC
>.|TRBJ1-2|.|TRBV6-6
CASSYSGSISSGYTF
TGTGCCAGCAGTTACTCAGGCAGCATTTCCTCTGGCTACACCTTC
>.|TRBJ2-1|TRBD2|TRBV4-1
CASSARTRGLEQFF
TGCGCCAGCAGCGCCCGGACTAGGGGATTGGAGCAGTTCTTC
>few|TRBJ1-6|TRBD1|TRBV19
CASSSGQGQNSPLHF
TGTGCCAGTAGTAGCGGACAGGGGCAGAATTCACCCCTCCACTTT
>.|TRBJ2-1|TRBD1|TRBV27
CASSYGKQGATYNEQFF
TGTGCCAGCAGTTACGGCAAACAGGGGGCCACCTACAATGAGCAGTTCTTC
>.|TRBJ2-1|TRBD2|TRBV9
CASNSGSSSYNEQFF
TGTGCCAGTAATAGCGGGTCAAGCTCCTACAATGAGCAGTTCTTC
>.|TRBJ1-4|.|TRBV28
CASSPPGRNEKLFF
TGTGCCAGCAGTCCACCGGGCAGAAATGAAAAACTGTTTTTT
>.|TRBJ1-2|TRBD1|TRBV2
CASRRQGGYTF
TGTGCCAGCAGAAGACAGGGTGGCTACACCTTC
>few|TRBJ2-3|TRBD1|TRBV29-1
CSVEGQGGKDTQYF
TGCAGCGTTGAAGGACAGGGTGGGAAAGATACGCAGTATTTT
>.|TRBJ1-2|.|TRBV12-2
CASRLCLQPANYGYTF
TGTGCAAGTCGCTTATGCCTACAGCCCGCTAACTATGGCTACACCTTC
>.|TRBJ1-1|.|TRBV28
CASTRGTPNTEAFF
TGTGCCAGCACTAGGGGGACTCCGAACACTGAAGCTTTCTTT
>few|TRBJ2-7|TRBD2|TRBV10-3
CAIRDTSGRGSYEQYF
TGTGCCATCAGGGATACTAGCGGGAGGGGATCCTACGAGCAGTACTTC
>.|TRBJ2-7|.|TRBV5-1
CASSYITYEQYF
TGCGCCAGCAGCTACATTACCTACGAGCAGTACTTC
>.|TRBJ2-2|.|TRBV6-5
CATKRGTGGELFF
TGTGCCACTAAAAGGGGCACAGGGGGGGAGCTGTTTTTT
>few|TRBJ1-4|.|TRBV7-2
CASSVSLSTNEKLFF
TGTGCCAGCAGCGTAAGCCTGTCAACTAATGAAAAACTGTTTTTT
>.|TRBJ1-1|.|TRBV18
CASSPSVLNTEAFF
TGTGCCAGCTCACCATCAGTCTTGAACACTGAAGCTTTCTTT
>.|TRBJ1-1|.|TRBV6-5
CASRQLNTEAFF
TGTGCCAGCAGACAGCTAAACACTGAAGCTTTCTTT
>.|TRBJ1-2|TRBD1|TRBV7-2
CASSPKTGANYGYTF
TGTGCCAGCAGCCCTAAGACAGGGGCTAACTATGGCTACACCTTC
>once|TRBJ2-7|TRBD1|TRBV2
CATRQGLLYEQYF
TGTGCCACCCGACAGGGCCTCCTCTACGAGCAGTACTTC
>once|TRBJ1-5|.|TRBV18
CASSPPGAEAQHF
TGTGCCAGCTCACCACCCGGGGCGGAAGCCCAGCATTTT
>.|TRBJ1-6|.|TRBV6-1
CASSRQVGSPLHF
TGTGCCAGCAGTCGACAGGTCGGGTCACCCCTCCACTTT
>.|TRBJ2-1|TRBD1|TRBV5-1
CASSLVGTAYNEQFF
TGCGCCAGCAGCTTGGTAGGGACAGCCTACAATGAGCAGTTCTTC
>few|TRBJ2-1|.|TRBV5-1
CASSLDPGVDEQFF
TGCGCCAGCAGCTTGGATCCGGGAGTCGATGAGCAGTTCTTC